The present entry profiles one T cell receptor (beta chain) with its context. Germline CDR1 SGHDT, CDR2 YYEEEE. V was pared by 4 bases and J by 0 bases, with 8 bases of the junction left unmatched. This CDR3 has 16 amino acids. These data come from a study of blood T cell repertoires in COVID-19. Study-level information: The United States, Italy and Spain were the sources of the acute and convalescent COVID-19 samples. Sample material is recorded as cDNA or gDNA derived from T cells, B-cell-depleted T cells, or PBMCs.

Per the study methods: Estimates of nucleated cell counts were drawn from the amplification of reference gene primers. The data were produced by immunoSEQ multiplex PCR, yet TCRdb's version contains in-frame clones alone and is incomplete. V, J and clone size reflect that table, while D and trimming were determined from the DNA. The sample has about 67,000 clones; 86% are singletons. The sequence was collected from a man between 45 and 60 years old with active COVID-19. This chain joins TRBV5-6 and TRBJ2-3, with 7 positions matching TRBD1. The sample comprised peripheral blood. In DNA form, the CDR3 reads TGTGCCAGCAGCGGACTCGGGACAGCTAGCACAGATACGCAGTATTTT. This sequence encodes CASSGLGTASTDTQYF.